The 19 T cell receptor beta chains presented below share a single source sample, sequenced in a study of cytomegalovirus exposure and HLA in healthy donors. In the PCR, 60 Vbeta and 13 Jbeta primers were used. Assay: immunoSEQ multiplex PCR; the TCRdb copy retains only in-frame clones and omits some. Counted here are 160,000 or so clones, roughly 84% occurring once; the ten biggest clones make up around 0.98%. The sequenced sample consisted of PBMCs. These receptors originate from a man between 25 and 39 years old in good health and CMV-seronegative.

V gene TRBV19 combines with J gene TRBJ2-5; the match to TRBD1 covers 7 bases. V was pared by 5 bases and J by 1 base, with 4 bases of the junction left unmatched. Germline CDR1 and CDR2: LNHDA and SQIVND (reference sequence). The CDR3 is 14 amino acids. CDR3 DNA: TGTGCCAGTAGTCCCGACAGGGCCCAAGAGACCCAGTACTTC. Its translation is CASSPDRAQETQYF.

This clone is a singleton in its sample. The rearrangement links TRBV12-5 to TRBJ2-5; D perhaps matches TRBD1 (6 bases). There are 14 residues in the CDR3. Between the trimmed V and J ends, which lost 1 base and 4 bases, there was a span of 10 bases. Germline-derived CDR1 and CDR2 are LGHNT and FRNRAP. CDR3 loop: CASGLDRDTETQYF. The CDR3 DNA sequence: TGTGCTAGTGGTTTGGACAGGGATACAGAGACCCAGTACTTC.

The J gene is TRBJ2-7, the V gene TRBV11-2, with unresolved D. With 1 base removed from V and 2 bases from J, the gap between germline ends came to 9 bases. This CDR3 has 14 residues. CDR1 is SGHAT and CDR2 is FQNNGV in the germline V gene. The CDR3 region has the DNA TGTGCCAGCAGCTTAGCTAGTTCTACCTACGAGCAGTACTTC. Amino acids: CASSLASSTYEQYF.

This clone was seen more than once but under ten times. The genes are TRBV5-1 and TRBJ1-6, with D tentatively TRBD1 (6 bases). The CDR3 is 15 residues long. Germline lookup yields CDR1 SGHRS and CDR2 YFSETQ. The V and J ends lost 0 bases and 10 bases respectively, with 14 bases between them. The CDR3 DNA follows: TGCGCCAGCAGCTTGGCCAGGGCAGGGGAGTCACCCCTCCACTTT. As protein: CASSLARAGESPLHF.

This chain uses TRBV2 with TRBJ2-3, with TRBD2 matching over 7 bases. Trimming removed 8 bases from V and 6 bases from J; junction bases left unmatched: 17. Germline assignment: CDR1 SNHLY and CDR2 FYNNEI. This CDR3 has 16 amino acids. CDR3 in amino acids: CASRRIGGRVSDTQYF. The DNA of the CDR3 is TGTGCCAGCCGGAGGATAGGCGGGAGAGTGTCGGATACGCAGTATTTT. Full variable domain (outside the CDR3, taken from reference TRBV2 and TRBJ2-3): EPEVTQTPSHQVTQMGQEVILRCVPISNHLYFYWYRQILGQKVEFLVSFYNNEISEKSEIFDDQFSVERPDGSNFTLKIRSTKLEDSAMYFCASRRIGGRVSDTQYFGPGTRLTVL.

The chain carries TRBV4-1 and TRBJ1-4; 11 bases match TRBD1. Trimming cost V 4 bases and J 2 bases; bases outside gene matches: 3. The germline gives CDR1 MGHRA, CDR2 YSYEKL. The CDR3 is 16 residues long. For the CDR3, the DNA is TGCGCCAGCAGCCTGGACAGGGGGCCGACTAATGAAAAACTGTTTTTT. Protein sequence: CASSLDRGPTNEKLFF.

This clone came up a few times. The chain combines TRBV6-6 with TRBJ2-2; D is unclear. Trimming left V 4 bases short and J 2 bases short, with 8 bases between. CDR3 length: 14 amino acids. CDR1 and CDR2 from the germline V gene are MNHNY and SVGAGI (reference sequence). The CDR3: CASSFAINTGELFF. CDR3 DNA sequence: TGTGCCAGCAGTTTTGCGATTAACACCGGGGAGCTGTTTTTT.

This chain connects TRBV7-9 to TRBJ2-1; 12 nucleotides agree with TRBD2. V shed 5 bases, J shed 12 bases, and the junction held 11 bases outside the gene matches. From germline, CDR1 is SEHNR and CDR2 FQNEAQ (reference sequence). The CDR3 sequence is 15 residues long. CDR3 sequence: CASSTTSGRSRAQFF. In nucleotides, the CDR3 is TGTGCCAGCAGCACAACTAGCGGGAGGAGTCGGGCGCAGTTCTTC.

The chain recombines TRBV5-4 with TRBJ2-3; 7 bases line up with TRBD1. Looked up from germline, CDR1 is SGHNT and CDR2 is YYREEE (reference sequence). The CDR3 extends over 16 amino acids. The V and J ends lost 3 bases and 1 base, in that order; junction bases with no gene match: 8. CDR3 residues: CASSSRGGGGTDTQYF. In nucleotides, the CDR3 is TGTGCCAGCAGCTCCAGAGGGGGCGGTGGCACAGATACGCAGTATTTT.

The chain joins TRBV4-2 to TRBJ2-1; TRBD2 agrees at 13 bases. The V segment lost 1 base and the J segment 7 bases; nucleotides outside the gene matches: 7. In germline, CDR1 is LGHNA, CDR2 YNFKEQ. There are 17 residues in the CDR3. As DNA, the CDR3 is TGTGCCAGCAGCCAAGCACGGACTAGCGGGAGTGGAAATGAGCAGTTCTTC. Amino acids: CASSQARTSGSGNEQFF.

The chain joins TRBV11-3 to TRBJ1-2; D uncertain. This CDR3 is built from 12 residues. V shed 5 bases and J shed 6 bases, with 10 bases lying between them. Germline values: CDR1 SGHNT, CDR2 YENEEA. The CDR3 is CASSTAGDGYTF. The CDR3 DNA follows: TGTGCCAGCAGCACCGCGGGAGATGGCTACACCTTC. The whole variable domain, filled in from reference TRBV11-3 and TRBJ1-2, reads EAGVVQSPRYKIIEKKQPVAFWCNPISGHNTLYWYLQNLGQGPELLIRYENEEAVDDSQLPKDRFSAERLKGVDSTLKIQPAELGDSAVYLCASSTAGDGYTFGSGTRLTVV.

The rearrangement joins TRBV5-1 to TRBJ2-5, with D perhaps matching TRBD2 (6 bases). Germline V gene data show CDR1 as SGHRS and CDR2 as YFSETQ. The CDR3 runs 15 residues. Trimming left V 0 bases short and J 5 bases short, with 14 bases between. The CDR3 is CASSLGGGDWETQYF. The CDR3 DNA follows: TGCGCCAGCAGCTTGGGTGGCGGGGACTGGGAGACCCAGTACTTC.

This clone was counted once. The rearrangement uses TRBV7-6 and TRBJ1-3; D is ambiguous. The germline CDR1 and CDR2 sequences are SGHVS and FNYEAQ. This CDR3 has 14 amino acids. Trimming removed 1 base at V and 5 bases at J, with 9 bases between. The CDR3 region has the DNA TGTGCCAGCAGCTTAGAGGACGGGAGAAACACCATATATTTT. Translated, it gives CASSLEDGRNTIYF.

This chain links TRBV30 with TRBJ2-7; D ambiguous. Deletions cut 1 base from V and 3 bases from J, with 4 bases between. CDR1 GTSNPN and CDR2 SVGIG come from the germline V gene (reference sequence). This CDR3 has 11 amino acids. Here the CDR3 DNA reads TGTGCCTGGAGTGGACTCTACGAGCAGTACTTC. This gives the protein CAWSGLYEQYF.

V usage is TRBV4-3 and J usage is TRBJ2-2; TRBD2 matches 8 bases. This CDR3 has 16 residues. Germline loops: CDR1 LGHNA, CDR2 YSLEER. V lost 7 bases, J lost 4 bases, and 11 bases stayed unmatched. This CDR3 reads CASTIESGRITGELFF. The CDR3 DNA reads as TGCGCCAGCACCATAGAAAGCGGGAGAATCACCGGGGAGCTGTTTTTT.

The genes are TRBV7-3 and TRBJ2-3; tentative D call: TRBD1 (5 bases). V lost 2 bases and J 5 bases, leaving 11 bases between the germline ends. This CDR3 spans 14 amino acids. Germline-derived CDR1 and CDR2 are SGHTA and FQGTGA. Here the CDR3 reads CASSLLGAKDTQYF. The CDR3 region has the DNA TGTGCCAGCAGCTTACTAGGGGCGAAAGATACGCAGTATTTT.

The chain links TRBV7-9 to TRBJ1-4; 9 bases map to TRBD1. The V gene's germline CDR1 is SEHNR and CDR2 FQNEAQ (reference sequence). The ends lost 4 bases at V and 3 bases at J; junction bases unmatched: 3. The CDR3 consists of 15 residues. The CDR3 here is CASSSGQGPNEKLFF. The CDR3 DNA reads TGTGCCAGCAGCTCAGGACAGGGGCCTAATGAAAAACTGTTTTTT. Full variable domain (outside the CDR3, taken from reference TRBV7-9 and TRBJ1-4): DTGVSQNPRHKITKRGQNVTFRCDPISEHNRLYWYRQTLGQGPEFLTYFQNEAQLEKSRLLSDRFSAERPKGSFSTLEIQRTEQGDSAMYLCASSSGQGPNEKLFFGSGTQLSVL.

The chain links TRBV5-4 to TRBJ2-3, with 7 bases fitting TRBD2. CDR1 and CDR2 (germline): SGHNT, YYREEE (reference sequence). Germline trimming cut 3 bases from V and 7 bases from J; bases unmatched to any gene: 5. The CDR3 sequence is 13 residues long. CDR3 sequence: CASSYYSGNTQYF. CDR3 bases: TGTGCCAGCAGCTACTACAGCGGGAATACGCAGTATTTT.

The gene calls are TRBV10-3 and TRBJ2-3, with 9 bases fitting TRBD1. V gave up 11 bases and J gave up 3 bases; unmatched junction bases: 9. Germline V gene lookup returns CDR1 ENHRY and CDR2 SYGVKD. This CDR3 has 14 residues. In DNA, the CDR3 is TGTGCCTCCTTGCGGGGACAGGGAACAGATACGCAGTATTTT. Amino acid sequence: CASLRGQGTDTQYF.